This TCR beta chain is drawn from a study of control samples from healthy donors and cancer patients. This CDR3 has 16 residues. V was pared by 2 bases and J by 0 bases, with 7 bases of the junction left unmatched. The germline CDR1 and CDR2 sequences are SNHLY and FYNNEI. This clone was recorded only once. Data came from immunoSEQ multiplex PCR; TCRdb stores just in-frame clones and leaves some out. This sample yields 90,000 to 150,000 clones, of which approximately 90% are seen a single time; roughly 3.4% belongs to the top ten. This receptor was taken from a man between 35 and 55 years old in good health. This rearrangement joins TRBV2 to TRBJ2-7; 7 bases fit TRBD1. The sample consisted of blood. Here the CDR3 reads CASSEQTGVSSYEQYF. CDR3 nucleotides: TGTGCCAGCAGTGAACAAACAGGGGTTAGCTCCTACGAGCAGTACTTC.